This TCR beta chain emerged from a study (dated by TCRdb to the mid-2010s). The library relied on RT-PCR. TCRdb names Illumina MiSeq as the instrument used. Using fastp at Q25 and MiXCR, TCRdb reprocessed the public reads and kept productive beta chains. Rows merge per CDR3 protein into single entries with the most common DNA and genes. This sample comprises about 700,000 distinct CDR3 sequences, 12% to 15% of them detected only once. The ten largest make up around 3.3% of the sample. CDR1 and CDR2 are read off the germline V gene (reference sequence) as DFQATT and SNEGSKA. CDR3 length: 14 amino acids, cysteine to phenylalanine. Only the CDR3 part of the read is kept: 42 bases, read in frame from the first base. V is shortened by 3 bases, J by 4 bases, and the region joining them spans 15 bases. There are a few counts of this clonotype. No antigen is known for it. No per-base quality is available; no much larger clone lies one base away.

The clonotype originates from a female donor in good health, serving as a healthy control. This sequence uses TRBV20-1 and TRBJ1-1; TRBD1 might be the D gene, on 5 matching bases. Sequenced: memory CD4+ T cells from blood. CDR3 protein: CSARSAAGFTEAFF. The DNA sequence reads TGCAGTGCTAGGTCCGCCGCAGGGTTCACTGAAGCTTTCTTT.